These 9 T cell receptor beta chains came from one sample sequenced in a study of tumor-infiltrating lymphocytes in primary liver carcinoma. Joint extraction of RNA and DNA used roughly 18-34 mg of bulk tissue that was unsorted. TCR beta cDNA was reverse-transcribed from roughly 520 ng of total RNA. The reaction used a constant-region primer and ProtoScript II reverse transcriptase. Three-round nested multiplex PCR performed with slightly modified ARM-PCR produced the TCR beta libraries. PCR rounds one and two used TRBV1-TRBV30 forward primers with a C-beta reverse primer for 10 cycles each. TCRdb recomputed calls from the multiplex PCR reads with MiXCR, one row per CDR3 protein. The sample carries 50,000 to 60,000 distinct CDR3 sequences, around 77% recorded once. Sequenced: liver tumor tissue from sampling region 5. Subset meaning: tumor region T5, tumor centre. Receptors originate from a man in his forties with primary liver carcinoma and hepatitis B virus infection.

CDR3 protein: CASSLLDRGYNEFF. The DNA of the CDR3 is TGTGCCAGCAGCTTACTCGACAGGGGCTACAATGAGTTCTTC. This chain links TRBV6-2 or TRBV6-3 with TRBJ2-1; 8 nucleotides line up with TRBD1. J lost 14 bases, V lost 6 bases, and 15 bases had no gene match. There are 14 residues in the CDR3. CDR1 and CDR2 from the germline V gene are MNHEY and SVGEGT.

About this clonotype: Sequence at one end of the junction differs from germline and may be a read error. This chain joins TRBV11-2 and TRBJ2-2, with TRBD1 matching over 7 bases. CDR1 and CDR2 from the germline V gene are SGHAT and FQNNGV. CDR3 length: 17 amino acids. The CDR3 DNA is TGTGTCAGCAGCTTAGATCATCGGGGTAGGGACACAGGGGAGATGTTTTTT. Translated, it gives CVSSLDHRGRDTGEMFF.

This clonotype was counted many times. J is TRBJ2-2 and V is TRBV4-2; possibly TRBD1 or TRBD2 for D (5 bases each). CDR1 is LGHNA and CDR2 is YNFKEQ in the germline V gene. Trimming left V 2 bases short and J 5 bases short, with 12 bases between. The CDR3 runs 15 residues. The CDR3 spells CASSQTRGTTGELFF. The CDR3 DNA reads TGTGCCAGCAGCCAAACCCGGGGCACAACCGGGGAGCTGTTTTTT.

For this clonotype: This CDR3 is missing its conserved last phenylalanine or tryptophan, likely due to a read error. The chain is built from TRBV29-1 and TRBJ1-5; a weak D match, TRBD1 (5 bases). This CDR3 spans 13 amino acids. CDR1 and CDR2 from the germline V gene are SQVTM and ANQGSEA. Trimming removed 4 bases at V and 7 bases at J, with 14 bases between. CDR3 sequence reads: CSVVGTPGQPQHL. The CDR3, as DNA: TGCAGCGTTGTGGGGACCCCAGGACAGCCCCAGCATCTA.

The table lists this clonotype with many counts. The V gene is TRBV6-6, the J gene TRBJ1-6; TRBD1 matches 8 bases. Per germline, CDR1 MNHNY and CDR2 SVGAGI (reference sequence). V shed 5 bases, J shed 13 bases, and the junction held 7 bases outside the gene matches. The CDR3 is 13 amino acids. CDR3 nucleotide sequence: TGTGCCAGCAGTACGACAGGGGTTTCGCCCCTCCACTTT. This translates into CASSTTGVSPLHF.

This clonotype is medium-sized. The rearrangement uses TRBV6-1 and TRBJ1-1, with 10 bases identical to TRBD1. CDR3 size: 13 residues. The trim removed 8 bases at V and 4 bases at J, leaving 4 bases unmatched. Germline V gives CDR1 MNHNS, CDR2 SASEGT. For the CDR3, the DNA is TGTGCCAGCCCCAGGACAGGGGGCACTGAAGCTTTCTTT. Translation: CASPRTGGTEAFF.

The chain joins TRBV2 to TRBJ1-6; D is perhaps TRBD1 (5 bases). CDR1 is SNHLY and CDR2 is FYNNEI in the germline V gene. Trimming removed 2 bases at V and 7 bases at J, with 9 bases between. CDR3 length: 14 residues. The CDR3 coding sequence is TGTGCCAGCAGTGAACGGACAAGGAATTCACCCCTCCACTTT. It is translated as CASSERTRNSPLHF.

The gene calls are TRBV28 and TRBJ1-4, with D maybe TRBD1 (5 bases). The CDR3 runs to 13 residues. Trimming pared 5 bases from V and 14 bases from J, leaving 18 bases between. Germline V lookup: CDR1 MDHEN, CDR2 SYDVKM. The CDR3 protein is CASSLSRQPNLFF. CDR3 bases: TGTGCCAGCAGTCTTTCGAGACAGCCAAATCTGTTTTTT.

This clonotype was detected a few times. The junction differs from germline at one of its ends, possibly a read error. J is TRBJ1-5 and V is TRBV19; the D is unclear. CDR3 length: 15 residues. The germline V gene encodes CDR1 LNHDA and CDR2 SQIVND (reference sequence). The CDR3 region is CVSSLSKLGNQPQHF. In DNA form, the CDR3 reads TGTGTCAGTAGTTTGTCAAAGCTCGGCAATCAGCCCCAGCATTTT.